This T cell receptor (beta chain) was sequenced in a study of identical twins (dated by TCRdb to between 2015 and 2016). A note on the overall study: To test whether fetal clonotypes persist, the study used deep sequencing on TCR alpha and beta repertoires from monozygotic twins, unrelated adults of various ages, and cord blood. Replicate twin experiments were performed at different times using different library preparation protocols to rule out contamination. The investigation overall reported the following: Abundant cord blood beta clonotypes had fewer insertions, young adult naive repertoires showed a similar but weaker trend, and memory repertoires showed no such trend. Excess twin sharing in beta out-of-frame sequences was weaker because fewer shared sequences lowered the signal-to-noise ratio. Compared with coincidental sharing between unrelated individuals, out-of-frame TCR alpha sequences shared between twins showed an excess of sequences with low generation probability. Invariant T cells such as MAIT and iNKT could partly confound zero-insertion analyses, although diverse VJ usage argued against such confounding for most clonotypes. Conclusions relied on cross-sectional statistical analysis, since the same donors could not be followed over many years. In monozygotic twins, out-of-frame TCR alpha sharing was systematically underestimated by recombination models, although the models agreed with sharing between unrelated individuals.

V loses 1 base, J loses 0 bases, and the germline ends lie 12 bases apart. The CDR3, from cysteine to phenylalanine, totals 16 residues. Only the CDR3 DNA is retained, 48 bases long and in frame from the first base. CDR1 and CDR2, per the germline V gene (reference sequence), are SEHNR and FQNEAQ. With regard to this clonotype: Its antigen is unknown. No quality values exist for individual bases; no much larger clone is one base distant.

Libraries were built with 5' RACE. Sequencing relied on an Illumina HiSeq 2000. A universal primer binding site was added through template switching, and the final cDNA carried a unique molecular identifier so that TCR cDNA molecules could be counted accurately. Specific primers in the conserved constant-segment region were used to synthesize first-strand cDNA for TCR alpha and beta chains. To control for contamination, every cDNA library carried two barcodes: a SMART-Mk sample barcode plus Illumina barcodes. Two successive PCR steps introduced TruSeq adapter sequences along with Illumina sample barcodes. Sequencing of the TCR alpha and beta cDNA libraries was done on the Illumina HiSeq platform using custom primers. In the original analysis: Raw reads were processed with MiGEC to extract unique molecular identifiers, and MiXCR was used to determine CDR3 positions. For each individual, recombination models were inferred using an EM algorithm with the repgenHMM and IGoR tools. The tcR package in R was used for shared clonotype analysis, with sharing normalized by the product of cloneset sizes. Out-of-frame nonproductive sequences were analyzed to study raw recombination free of thymic and clonal selection effects. TCRdb took the public reads, trimmed them with fastp at Q25, ran MiXCR for clone calling and kept in-frame beta chains. Each CDR3 protein appears once, grouped with its most common genes and DNA. The V and J calls were not made by the authors but by TCRdb's processing. This sample lists 700,000 or so distinct CDR3 sequences; roughly 8% were detected once. The top ten hold approximately 0.96% of the sample.

Only healthy Caucasian donors were included. The twin cohort consisted of three pairs of female monozygotic twins, all aged about 18 to 30 years. RNA for TCR libraries was isolated from peripheral blood mononuclear cells. The same data also contributed to another study, on yellow fever vaccine responses in identical twins. The second study, in turn, reports: According to the authors, the vaccine-induced T cell response in identical twins seemed to be partly convergent and partly specific to each individual. The study precisely tracked vaccine-responding T cell clones in identical twins.

The TCR sequence derives from a woman aged 18-35 years in good health. This sequence uses TRBV7-9 and TRBJ2-5, with an unclear D gene assignment. Sequenced input: PBMCs. The nucleotides read TGTGCCAGCAGCTTAGGAGCCCCCCGGGACCAAGAGACCCAGTACTTC. Its amino acids are CASSLGAPRDQETQYF.